This entry is about one T cell receptor (beta chain). What it binds is unknown. CDR3 length: 13 amino acids. V lost 8 bases to trimming and J lost 5 bases, with 13 bases between them. Per germline, CDR1 MGHDK and CDR2 SYGVNS. This sample is drawn from a study of CD8 T cells in Susac syndrome. In the study overall: Among the Susac syndrome patients sequenced, about 6 had active disease and about 8 were in remission.

Findings and limits, study-wide: Clonal expansion was not observed in the Susac syndrome CD4+ T cell repertoires.

RNA was extracted with the RNeasy kit, and a quantity of 0.5 to 1 ug was reverse transcribed using random hexamers. The authors amplified TCR beta CDR3 across 54 Vbeta and 13 Jbeta using immunoSEQ multiplex PCR. TCRdb passed the immunoSEQ multiplex PCR reads through MiXCR, listing each CDR3 protein once. This table holds about 140,000 distinct CDR3 sequences, 85% to 95% found once. TEMRA cells were FACS-enriched and CD8+ and CD4+ T cells negatively isolated. The sequencing sample was made of CD4+ T cells from PBMCs. The TCR originated in a human donor with Susac syndrome. The rearrangement joins TRBV25-1 to TRBJ2-1; D unresolved. The CDR3 DNA reads TGTGCCAGCCGGAGACATTGGGACAATGAGCAGTTCTTC. Its protein product is CASRRHWDNEQFF. Full variable domain (missing parts from reference TRBV25-1 and TRBJ2-1): EADIYQTPRYLVIGTGKKITLECSQTMGHDKMYWYQQDPGMELHLIHYSYGVNSTEKGDLSSESTVSRIRTEHFPLTLESARPSHTSQYLCASRRHWDNEQFFGPGTRLTVL.